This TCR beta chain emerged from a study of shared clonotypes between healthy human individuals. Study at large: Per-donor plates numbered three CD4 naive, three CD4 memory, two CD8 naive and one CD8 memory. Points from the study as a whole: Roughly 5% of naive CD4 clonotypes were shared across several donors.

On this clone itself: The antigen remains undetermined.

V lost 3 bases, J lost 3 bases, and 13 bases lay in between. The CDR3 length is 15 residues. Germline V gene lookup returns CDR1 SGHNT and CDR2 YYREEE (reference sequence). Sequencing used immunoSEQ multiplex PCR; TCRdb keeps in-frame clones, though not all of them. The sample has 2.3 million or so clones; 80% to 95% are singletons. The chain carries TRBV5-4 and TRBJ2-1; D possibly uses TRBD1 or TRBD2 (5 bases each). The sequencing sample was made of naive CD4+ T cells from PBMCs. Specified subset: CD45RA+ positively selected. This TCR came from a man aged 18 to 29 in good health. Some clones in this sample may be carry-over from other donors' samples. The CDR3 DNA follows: TGTGCCAGCAGCTCCGGGGCCGGGAACTACAATGAGCAGTTCTTC. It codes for CASSSGAGNYNEQFF.